The following is a TCR beta chain sequence with its context. Generated by immunoSEQ multiplex PCR, the TCRdb table keeps only in-frame clones and is missing some. The repertoire includes under 200,000 clones, 84% of them detected once, and less than 3% sits in the top ten. These data originate in a study of blood T cell repertoires in COVID-19. Sequencing was performed on peripheral blood. The clonotype was recovered from an elderly woman with COVID-19, enrolled during active disease.

The CDR3 protein is CASSLNFLRPQYF. The CDR3 region has the DNA TGTGCCAGCAGCTTAAACTTCCTGCGTCCGCAGTATTTT. The chain has TRBV7-3 and TRBJ2-3, with unresolved D. CDR3 length: 13 amino acids. Germline V gene lookup returns CDR1 SGHTA and CDR2 FQGTGA. V was shortened by 1 base and J by 10 bases, with 12 bases between the two germline ends.